This T cell receptor (beta chain) was recovered during a study of shared clonotypes between healthy human individuals. The method was immunoSEQ multiplex PCR; TCRdb's version includes in-frame clones alone and lacks a portion of them. The repertoire holds approximately 710,000 clones, with about 90% as singletons. The CDR3 covers 15 residues. V was pared by 1 base and J by 3 bases, with 13 bases between. Per the germline V gene, CDR1 is SGHDN and CDR2 is FVKESK. The receptor comes from a man aged 18 to 30 in good health. Some clones in this sample may be carry-over from other donors' samples. The chain couples TRBV14 to TRBJ2-7; the D gene is possibly TRBD1 (7 bases). The sequencing sample was made of memory CD8+ T cells from PBMCs. Subset here: CD45RO+ cells pooled with CCR7-negative TemRA cells. The CDR3: CASSQVRGVSYEQYF. The CDR3 DNA follows: TGTGCCAGCAGCCAAGTCAGGGGGGTTAGCTACGAGCAGTACTTC.